The rows below give T cell receptor beta chains drawn from one sample of a study of blood T cell repertoires in COVID-19. The repertoire was sequenced with immunoSEQ multiplex PCR; TCRdb's copy has only in-frame clones and lacks some. This table holds a few hundred thousand clones, 75% to 90% found once. The sample taken for sequencing was PBMCs or T cells enriched from blood (not recorded which). The source is a man between 18 and 35 years old who had recovered from COVID-19. Both conserved end residues are part of each CDR3. Each record gives: V gene, CDR3 length, CDR3 protein.

TRBV4-3	12	CASSLAGGVLTF
TRBV19	16	CASSIELGQEFYEQYF
TRBV18	15	CASSSGTGVTETQYF
TRBV5-1	15	CASSGKSGGGDTQYF
TRBV3-1/TRBV3-2	11	CASSQQGEAFF
TRBV28	13	CASSLRDFSEQFF
TRBV9	15	CASSIGTGGFSPLHF
TRBV29-1	13	CSVLPRGSYEQYF
TRBV5-1	14	CASGTSGDYNEQFF
TRBV11-2	15	CASSPRQGSYNEQFF
TRBV2	14	CASGNSGGNYGYTF
TRBV19	16	CASSADLGQGLKTQYF
TRBV15	15	CATSSQQGIGDTQYF
TRBV5-1	16	CASSDDGGQSYNEQFF
TRBV13	17	CASSFKWALAGADTQYF
TRBV11-1	15	CASSLGTGGYTEAFF
TRBV6-5	13	CASSYSLEAPLHF
TRBV25-1	16	CASSSRGTAYNSPLHF
TRBV5-8	13	CASSRSMGTEAFF
TRBV27	14	CASSLRPGDYEQYF
TRBV6-2/TRBV6-3	14	CASSSSGFSYEQYF
TRBV6-2/TRBV6-3	14	CASSYAPKPYEQYF
TRBV5-1	15	CASSAGQEPSYEQYF
TRBV25-1	15	CASSEATGIRSPLHF
TRBV25-1	14	CASSELKNTGELFF
TRBV19	15	CASTQRGGNSYEQYF
TRBV11-3	16	CASSSRGTDSYNEQFF
TRBV9	15	CASSAQGSSYNEQFF
TRBV5-1	15	CASSLDISNSSPLHF